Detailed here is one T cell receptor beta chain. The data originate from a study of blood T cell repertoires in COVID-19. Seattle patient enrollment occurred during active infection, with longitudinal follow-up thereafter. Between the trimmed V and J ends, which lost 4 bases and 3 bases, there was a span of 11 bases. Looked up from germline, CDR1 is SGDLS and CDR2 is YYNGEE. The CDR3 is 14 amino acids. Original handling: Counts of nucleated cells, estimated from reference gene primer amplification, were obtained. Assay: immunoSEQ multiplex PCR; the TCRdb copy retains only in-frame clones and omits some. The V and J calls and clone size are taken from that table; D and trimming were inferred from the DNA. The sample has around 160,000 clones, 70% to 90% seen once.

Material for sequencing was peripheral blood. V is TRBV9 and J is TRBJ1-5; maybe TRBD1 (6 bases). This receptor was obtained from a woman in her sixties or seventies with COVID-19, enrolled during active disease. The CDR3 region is CASSPQGNNQPQHF. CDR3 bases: TGTGCCAGCAGCCCACAGGGAAACAATCAGCCCCAGCATTTT.